This TCR beta chain was found in a study of CD8 T cells in Susac syndrome. General study results and limits: It was acknowledged in the study that its TCR sequencing and HLA analysis involved a relatively small number of individuals.

The CDR3 totals 15 residues. Unmatched junction bases numbered 11, after V lost 5 bases and J lost 6 bases. CDR1 and CDR2 from the germline V gene are SEHNR and FQNEAQ (reference sequence). Of note for this clonotype: Its cognate antigen is unknown.

The RNA, 0.5 to 1 ug, was put through reverse transcription using random hexamers. TCRdb reprocessed the immunoSEQ multiplex PCR reads via MiXCR and lists one record per CDR3 protein. The sample yields about 180,000 distinct CDR3 sequences, 93% seen once. Sequenced input: CD4+ T cells from PBMCs. This chain links TRBV7-9 with TRBJ1-1, with 8 bases aligning to TRBD1. This clonotype was obtained from a human donor with multiple sclerosis. CDR3 amino acids: CASSPFGQGFSEAFF. The CDR3 nucleotides read TGTGCCAGCAGCCCTTTCGGACAGGGTTTCTCTGAAGCTTTCTTT.